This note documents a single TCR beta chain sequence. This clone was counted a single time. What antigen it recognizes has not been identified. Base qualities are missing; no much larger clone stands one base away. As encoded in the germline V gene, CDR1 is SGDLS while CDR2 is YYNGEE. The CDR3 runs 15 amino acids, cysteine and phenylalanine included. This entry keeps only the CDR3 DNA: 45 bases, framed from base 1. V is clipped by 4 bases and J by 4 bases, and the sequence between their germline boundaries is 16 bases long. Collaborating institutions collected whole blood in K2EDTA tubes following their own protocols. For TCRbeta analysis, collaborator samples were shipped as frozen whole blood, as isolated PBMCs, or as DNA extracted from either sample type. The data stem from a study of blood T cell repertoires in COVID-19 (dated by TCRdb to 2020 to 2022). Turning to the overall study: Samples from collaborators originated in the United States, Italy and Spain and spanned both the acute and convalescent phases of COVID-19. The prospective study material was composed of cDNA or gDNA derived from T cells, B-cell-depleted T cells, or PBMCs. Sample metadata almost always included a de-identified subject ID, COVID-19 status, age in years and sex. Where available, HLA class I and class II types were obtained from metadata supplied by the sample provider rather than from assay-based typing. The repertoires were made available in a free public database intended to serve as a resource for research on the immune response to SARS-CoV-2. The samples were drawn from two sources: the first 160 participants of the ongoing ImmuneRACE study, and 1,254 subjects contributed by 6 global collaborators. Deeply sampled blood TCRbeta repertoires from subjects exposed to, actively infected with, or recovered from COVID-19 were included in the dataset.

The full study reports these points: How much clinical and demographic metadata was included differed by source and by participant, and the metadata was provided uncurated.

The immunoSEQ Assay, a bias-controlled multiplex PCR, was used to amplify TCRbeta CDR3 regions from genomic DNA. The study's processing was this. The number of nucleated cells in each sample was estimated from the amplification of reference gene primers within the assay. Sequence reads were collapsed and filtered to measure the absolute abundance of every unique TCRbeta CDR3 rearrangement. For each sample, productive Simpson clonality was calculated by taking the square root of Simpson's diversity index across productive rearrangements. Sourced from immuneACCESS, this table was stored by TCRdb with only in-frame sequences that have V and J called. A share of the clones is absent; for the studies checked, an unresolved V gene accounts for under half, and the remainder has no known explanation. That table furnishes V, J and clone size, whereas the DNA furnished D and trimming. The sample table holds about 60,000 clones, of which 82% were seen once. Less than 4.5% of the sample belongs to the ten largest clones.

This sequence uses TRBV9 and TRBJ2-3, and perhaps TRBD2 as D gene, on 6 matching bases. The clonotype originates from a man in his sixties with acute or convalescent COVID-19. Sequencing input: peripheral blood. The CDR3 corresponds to CASSPRVGGSDTQYF. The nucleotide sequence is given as TGTGCCAGCAGCCCCCGGGTAGGAGGGTCAGATACGCAGTATTTT.